A selection of T cell receptor beta chains follows, all from one sample in a study of cytomegalovirus exposure and HLA in healthy donors. Here immunoSEQ multiplex PCR was the method, and the copy in TCRdb shows in-frame clones only, minus some. The sample consists of 95,000 to 110,000 clones, 75% to 85% of them appearing once. The source material was PBMCs. The receptors derive from a woman aged 18-29 years in good health and CMV-seropositive. Both conserved end residues are part of each CDR3.

V	J	CDR3
TRBV10-3	TRBJ2-1	CAITSPGLVVEQFF
TRBV30	TRBJ1-1	CAWSARGGAGAFF
TRBV5-6	TRBJ2-7	CASSFGSRAGGYEQYF
TRBV7-3	TRBJ2-2	CASSPPGTGELFF
TRBV7-2	TRBJ2-7	CASTRAGAYEQYF
TRBV5-6	TRBJ2-7	CASSLAGSYEQYF
TRBV14	TRBJ2-2	CATRTAANTGELFF
TRBV2	TRBJ1-3	CASSGTVGNTIYF
TRBV30	TRBJ1-1	CAWSVTGRNTEAFF
TRBV6-5	TRBJ1-2	CASRLQGIGYGYTF
TRBV5-1	TRBJ2-5	CASSGGTAQETQYF
TRBV9	TRBJ2-7	CASSVGADRASYEQYF
TRBV7-8	TRBJ1-5	CASSLVGENNQPQHF
TRBV21-1	TRBJ2-7	CASSFRSGSLSGSFYEQYF
TRBV18	TRBJ2-3	CASSPKAGTSTDTQYF
TRBV4-3	TRBJ2-5	CASSIGTTQETQYF
TRBV18	TRBJ1-1	CASSLGTGQNTEAFF
TRBV5-1	TRBJ1-5	CASSLDGQDNQPQHF
TRBV10-3	TRBJ2-4	CAISESGTGVLGNIQYF
TRBV7-2	TRBJ2-3	CASSASSGTSNTQYF
TRBV2	TRBJ1-2	CASSNRVGYTF
TRBV18	TRBJ2-3	CASSPEGWDSTDTQYF
TRBV28	TRBJ2-1	CASSLIQGSNEQFF
TRBV28	TRBJ1-1	CASSQQGDTEAFF
TRBV7-9	TRBJ2-5	CASSLAGDQRGRETQYF
TRBV14	TRBJ2-5	CASSQLSGREGEQYF
TRBV28	TRBJ1-1	CASTWYRGATNTEAFF
TRBV7-9	TRBJ1-1	CASSPRSEAFF
TRBV18	TRBJ2-7	CASSPPGQGSPYEQYF
TRBV5-1	TRBJ1-4	CASSLDGQLNEKLFF
TRBV7-2	TRBJ1-1	CASSLGRVSGAFF
TRBV5-6	TRBJ2-7	CASSLVDSRYEQYF
TRBV5-1	TRBJ1-2	CASSYVGGSNYGYTF
TRBV7-8	TRBJ1-5	CASSLAGGQGFRLDQPQHF
TRBV9	TRBJ2-1	CASSSRSSLRGNEQFF
TRBV7-2	TRBJ2-1	CASRLGRGGHNEQFF
TRBV9	TRBJ2-4	CASSAGTGVQNIQYF
TRBV27	TRBJ1-2	CASSLTGPFGGYTF
TRBV5-6	TRBJ2-1	CASSFGQGGFYNEQFF
TRBV10-2	TRBJ2-3	CASTPDGSTQYF
TRBV4-1	TRBJ2-5	CASSPRTDQETQYF
TRBV4-2	TRBJ2-5	CASSQEETGDSETQYF
TRBV9	TRBJ2-5	CASSEWTGGKETQYF
TRBV5-1	TRBJ2-1	CASSLDRGEQFF
TRBV9	TRBJ1-4	CASSVWGGSSATNEKLFF
TRBV7-8	TRBJ2-5	CASSFRPGTSGETQYF
TRBV6-5	TRBJ1-1	CASTLGQGGTEAFF
TRBV7-6	TRBJ1-5	CASSLGQGQPQHF
TRBV5-1	TRBJ2-7	CASSLAGTTRTYEQYF